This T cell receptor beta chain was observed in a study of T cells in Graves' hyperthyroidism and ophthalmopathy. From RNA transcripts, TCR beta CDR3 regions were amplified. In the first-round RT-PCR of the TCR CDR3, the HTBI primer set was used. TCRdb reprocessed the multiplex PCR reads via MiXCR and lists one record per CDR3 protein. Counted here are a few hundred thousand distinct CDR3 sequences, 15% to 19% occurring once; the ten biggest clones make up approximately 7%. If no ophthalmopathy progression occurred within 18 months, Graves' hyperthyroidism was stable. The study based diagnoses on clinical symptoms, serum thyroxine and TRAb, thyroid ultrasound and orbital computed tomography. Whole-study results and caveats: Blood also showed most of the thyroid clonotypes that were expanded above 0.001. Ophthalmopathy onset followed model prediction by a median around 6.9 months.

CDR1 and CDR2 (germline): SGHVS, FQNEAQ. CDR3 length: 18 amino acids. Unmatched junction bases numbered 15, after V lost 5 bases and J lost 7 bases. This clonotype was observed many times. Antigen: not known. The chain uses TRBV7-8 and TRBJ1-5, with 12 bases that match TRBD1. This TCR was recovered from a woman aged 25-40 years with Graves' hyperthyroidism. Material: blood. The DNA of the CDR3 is TGTGCCAGCAGCCTGCCGGGACAGGGGGCGGCAGGGTACCAGCCCCAGCATTTT. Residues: CASSLPGQGAAGYQPQHF.